This T cell receptor beta chain was profiled in a study of blood T cell repertoires in COVID-19. Assay used: immunoSEQ multiplex PCR; TCRdb lists only in-frame clones, some missing. The sample lists over 200,000 clones, roughly 90% occurring once. Germline V CDR1 and CDR2: KGHDR, SFDVKD. This CDR3 contains 17 residues. V lost 5 bases and J 0 bases, leaving 16 bases between the germline ends. The receptor was derived from a woman in her sixties with acute or convalescent COVID-19. This chain connects TRBV24-1 to TRBJ2-1, with D possibly TRBD1 on 5 matching bases. The sample was peripheral blood. Here the CDR3 DNA reads TGTGCCACCAGTGCCCTAGACAGACCGGGCTCCTACAATGAGCAGTTCTTC. It translates to CATSALDRPGSYNEQFF.